This T cell receptor (beta chain) is from a study of CD8 T cell repertoires and HIV-1 epitope variants. As for this clone: What it recognizes is unknown.

Germline V gene sequence: CDR1 LGHNT, CDR2 FRNRAP. CDR3 size: 14 residues. V lost 1 base, J lost 4 bases, and 10 bases lay in between. Assay: immunoSEQ multiplex PCR; the TCRdb copy retains only in-frame clones and omits some. Of thousands of clones in the sample, 60% to 75% were seen once. Sequenced sample: cultured CD8+ T cells derived from PBMCs. The chain couples TRBV12-5 to TRBJ1-1, with D tentatively TRBD1 (5 bases). The TCR sequence derives from a male donor with HIV. The CDR3 here is CASGLGGVVTEAFF. Written as DNA, the CDR3 is TGTGCTAGTGGTTTGGGGGGGGTAGTCACTGAAGCTTTCTTT.